A single sample gave rise to the 4 T cell receptor beta chains below, sequenced in a study of blood T cell repertoires in COVID-19. TCRdb keeps only in-frame clones here, not all; method: immunoSEQ multiplex PCR. The sample has around 80,000 clones; roughly 85% are singletons. What was sequenced was peripheral blood. All receptors derive from a man in his fifties with COVID-19, enrolled during active disease.

The genes are TRBV5-1 and TRBJ1-1; possible D gene TRBD1, 6 bases. From germline, CDR1 is SGHRS and CDR2 YFSETQ. Trimming removed 1 base from V and 1 base from J, with 11 bases in between. The CDR3 is 15 amino acids. The CDR3 sequence is CASSLRTVGNTEAFF. For the CDR3, the DNA is TGCGCCAGCAGCTTGAGGACAGTCGGGAACACTGAAGCTTTCTTT.

This chain's CDR3 is CASSRNTGYEQYF. The DNA of the CDR3 is TGTGCCAGTAGTCGTAATACGGGTTACGAGCAGTACTTC. The chain links TRBV19 to TRBJ2-7; D remains ambiguous. V was clipped by 5 bases and J by 4 bases, with 12 bases between them. CDR1 and CDR2 (germline): LNHDA, SQIVND (reference sequence). This CDR3 comprises 13 residues.

The CDR3 is CASGQGDVRNTIYF. The CDR3 DNA reads as TGTGCCAGCGGTCAGGGGGACGTACGAAACACCATATATTTT. The rearrangement joins TRBV19 to TRBJ1-3, with 7 bases that match TRBD1. The CDR3 contains 14 residues. Germline-derived CDR1 and CDR2 are LNHDA and SQIVND (reference sequence). The ends lost 9 bases at V and 5 bases at J; junction bases unmatched: 10.

V is TRBV28 and J is TRBJ1-1; D is unclear. Trimming pared 3 bases from V and 0 bases from J, leaving 17 bases between. The CDR3 covers 17 residues. Germline CDR1 and CDR2: MDHEN and SYDVKM. As DNA, the CDR3 is TGTGCCAGCAGTTTCCTGAAGAATGATAACATGAACACTGAAGCTTTCTTT. As protein: CASSFLKNDNMNTEAFF.